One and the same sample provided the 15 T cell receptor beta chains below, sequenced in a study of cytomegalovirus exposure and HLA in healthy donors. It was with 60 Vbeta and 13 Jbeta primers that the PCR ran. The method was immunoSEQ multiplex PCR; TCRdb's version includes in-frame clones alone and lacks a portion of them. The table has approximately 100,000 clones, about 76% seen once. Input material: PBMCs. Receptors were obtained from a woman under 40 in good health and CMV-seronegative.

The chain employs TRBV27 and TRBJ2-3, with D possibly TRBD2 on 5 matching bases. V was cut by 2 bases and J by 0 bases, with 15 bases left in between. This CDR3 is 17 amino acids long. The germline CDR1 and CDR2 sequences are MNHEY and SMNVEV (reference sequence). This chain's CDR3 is CASSLNWPGTSTDTQYF. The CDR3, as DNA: TGTGCCAGCAGTTTAAATTGGCCGGGAACTAGCACAGATACGCAGTATTTT.

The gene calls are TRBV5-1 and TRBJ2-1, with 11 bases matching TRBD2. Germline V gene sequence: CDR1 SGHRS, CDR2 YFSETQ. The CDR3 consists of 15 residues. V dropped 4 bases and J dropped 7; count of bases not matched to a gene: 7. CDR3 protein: CASSRLLAGDNEQFF. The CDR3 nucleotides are TGCGCCAGCAGCCGTCTACTAGCGGGAGATAATGAGCAGTTCTTC.

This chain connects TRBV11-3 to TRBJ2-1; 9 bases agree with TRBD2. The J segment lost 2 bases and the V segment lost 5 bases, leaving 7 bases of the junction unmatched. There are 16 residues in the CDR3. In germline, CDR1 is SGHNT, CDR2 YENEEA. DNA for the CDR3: TGTGCCAGCAGCCCCCCAACTAGCGGGCCCTACAATGAGCAGTTCTTC. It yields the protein CASSPPTSGPYNEQFF.

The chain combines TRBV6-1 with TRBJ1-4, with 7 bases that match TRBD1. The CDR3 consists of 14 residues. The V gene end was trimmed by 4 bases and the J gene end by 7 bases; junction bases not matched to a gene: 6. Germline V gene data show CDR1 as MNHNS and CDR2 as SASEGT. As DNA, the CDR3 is TGTGCCAGCAGTGGACAGGGCATCGGTGAAAAACTGTTTTTT. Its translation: CASSGQGIGEKLFF.

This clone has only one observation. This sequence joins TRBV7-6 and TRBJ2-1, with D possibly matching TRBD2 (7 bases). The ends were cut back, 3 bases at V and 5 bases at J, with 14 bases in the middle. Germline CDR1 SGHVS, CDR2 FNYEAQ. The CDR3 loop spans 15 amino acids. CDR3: CASSFRGGGHNEQFF. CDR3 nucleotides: TGTGCCAGCAGCTTCAGGGGAGGGGGGCACAATGAGCAGTTCTTC.

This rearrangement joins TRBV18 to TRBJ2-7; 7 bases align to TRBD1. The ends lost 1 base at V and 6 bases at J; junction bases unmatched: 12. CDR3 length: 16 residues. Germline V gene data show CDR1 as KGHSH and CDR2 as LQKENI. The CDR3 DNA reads TGTGCCAGCTCACCACAGCTTACGGGACAGTCGGGCGAGCAGTACTTC. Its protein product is CASSPQLTGQSGEQYF.

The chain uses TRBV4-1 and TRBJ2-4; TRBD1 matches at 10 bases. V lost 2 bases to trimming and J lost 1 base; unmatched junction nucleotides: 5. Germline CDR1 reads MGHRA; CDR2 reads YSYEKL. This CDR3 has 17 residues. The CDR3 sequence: CASSQPTGQGAKNIQYF. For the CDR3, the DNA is TGCGCCAGCAGCCAACCCACGGGACAGGGGGCCAAAAACATTCAGTACTTC.

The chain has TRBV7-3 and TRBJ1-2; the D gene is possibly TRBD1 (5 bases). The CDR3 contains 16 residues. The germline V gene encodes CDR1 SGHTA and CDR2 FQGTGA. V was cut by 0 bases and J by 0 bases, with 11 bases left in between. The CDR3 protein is CASSLTGPPTNYGYTF. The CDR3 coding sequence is TGTGCCAGCAGCTTAACGGGGCCACCTACTAACTATGGCTACACCTTC. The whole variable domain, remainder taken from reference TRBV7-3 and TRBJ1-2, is GAGVSQTPSNKVTEKGKYVELRCDPISGHTALYWYRQSLGQGPEFLIYFQGTGAADDSGLPNDRFFAVRPEGSVSTLKIQRTERGDSAVYLCASSLTGPPTNYGYTFGSGTRLTVV.

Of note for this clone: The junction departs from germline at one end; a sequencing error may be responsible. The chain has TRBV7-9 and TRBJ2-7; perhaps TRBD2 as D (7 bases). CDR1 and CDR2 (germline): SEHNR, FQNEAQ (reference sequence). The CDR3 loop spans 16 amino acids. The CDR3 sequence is CASSLEGGDFPRDPNF. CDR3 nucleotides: TGTGCCAGCAGCTTAGAGGGGGGGGACTTCCCAAGAGACCCAAACTTC. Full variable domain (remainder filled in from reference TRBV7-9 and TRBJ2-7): DTGVSQNPRHKITKRGQNVTFRCDPISEHNRLYWYRQTLGQGPEFLTYFQNEAQLEKSRLLSDRFSAERPKGSFSTLEIQRTEQGDSAMYLCASSLEGGDFPRDPNFGPGTRLTVT.

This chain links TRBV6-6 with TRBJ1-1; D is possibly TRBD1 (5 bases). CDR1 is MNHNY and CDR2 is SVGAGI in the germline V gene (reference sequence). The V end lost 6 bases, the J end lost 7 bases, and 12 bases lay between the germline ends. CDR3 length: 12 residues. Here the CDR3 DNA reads TGTGCCAGCAGACCTCGACAGTTTGAAGCTTTCTTT. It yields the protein CASRPRQFEAFF.

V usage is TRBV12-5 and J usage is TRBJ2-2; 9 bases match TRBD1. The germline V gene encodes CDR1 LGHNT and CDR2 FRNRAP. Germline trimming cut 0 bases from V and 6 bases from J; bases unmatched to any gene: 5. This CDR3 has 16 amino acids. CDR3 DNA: TGTGCTAGTGGTTTGGTCCCCGGGACAGGGTCCGGGGAGCTGTTTTTT. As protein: CASGLVPGTGSGELFF.

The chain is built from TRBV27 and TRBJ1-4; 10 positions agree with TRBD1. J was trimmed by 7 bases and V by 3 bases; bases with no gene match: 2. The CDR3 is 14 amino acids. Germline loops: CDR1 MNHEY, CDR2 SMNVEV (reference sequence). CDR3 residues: CASSLTGGSEKLFF. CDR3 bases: TGTGCCAGCAGTTTGACAGGGGGCAGTGAAAAACTGTTTTTT.

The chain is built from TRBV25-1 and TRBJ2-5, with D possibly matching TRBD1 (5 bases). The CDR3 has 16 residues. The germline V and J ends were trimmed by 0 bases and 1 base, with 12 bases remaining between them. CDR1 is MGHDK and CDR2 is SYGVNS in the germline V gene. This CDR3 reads CASSEYKGQVQETQYF. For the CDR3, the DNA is TGTGCCAGCAGTGAATATAAAGGACAAGTCCAAGAGACCCAGTACTTC.

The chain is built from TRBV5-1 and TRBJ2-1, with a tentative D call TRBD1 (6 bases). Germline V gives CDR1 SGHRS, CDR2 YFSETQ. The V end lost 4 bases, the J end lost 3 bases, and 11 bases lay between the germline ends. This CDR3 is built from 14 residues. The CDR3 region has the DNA TGCGCCAGCAGCAAAGTCAGGGGCTACAATGAGCAGTTCTTC. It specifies CASSKVRGYNEQFF.

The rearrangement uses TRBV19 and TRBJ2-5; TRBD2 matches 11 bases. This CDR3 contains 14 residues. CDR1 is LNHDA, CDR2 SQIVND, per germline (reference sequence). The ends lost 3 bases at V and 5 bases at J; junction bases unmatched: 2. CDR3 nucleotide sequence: TGTGCCAGTAGTATGGTAGCGGGAGGGGAGACCCAGTACTTC. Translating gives CASSMVAGGETQYF. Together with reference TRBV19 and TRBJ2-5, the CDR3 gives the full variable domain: DGGITQSPKYLFRKEGQNVTLSCEQNLNHDAMYWYRQDPGQGLRLIYYSQIVNDFQKGDIAEGYSVSREKKESFPLTVTSAQKNPTAFYLCASSMVAGGETQYFGPGTRLLVL.